Included here is one T cell receptor (beta chain) sequence, with context. This entry comes from a study of blood T cell repertoires in COVID-19. Germline V gives CDR1 MGHRA, CDR2 YSYEKL. The CDR3 runs to 14 residues. The ends were cut back, 2 bases at V and 3 bases at J, with 11 bases in the middle. This table comes from immunoSEQ multiplex PCR, and its TCRdb copy is limited to in-frame clones, with some not included. This sample has 300,000 or so clones, with around 81% found just once. The V gene is TRBV4-1, the J gene TRBJ2-7; D is perhaps TRBD1 (5 bases). Sample: peripheral blood. The source is a woman aged 45-60 years with active or convalescent COVID-19. CDR3 in amino acids: CASSQNRLDYEQYF. DNA of the CDR3: TGCGCCAGCAGCCAAAACAGGTTGGACTACGAGCAGTACTTC.